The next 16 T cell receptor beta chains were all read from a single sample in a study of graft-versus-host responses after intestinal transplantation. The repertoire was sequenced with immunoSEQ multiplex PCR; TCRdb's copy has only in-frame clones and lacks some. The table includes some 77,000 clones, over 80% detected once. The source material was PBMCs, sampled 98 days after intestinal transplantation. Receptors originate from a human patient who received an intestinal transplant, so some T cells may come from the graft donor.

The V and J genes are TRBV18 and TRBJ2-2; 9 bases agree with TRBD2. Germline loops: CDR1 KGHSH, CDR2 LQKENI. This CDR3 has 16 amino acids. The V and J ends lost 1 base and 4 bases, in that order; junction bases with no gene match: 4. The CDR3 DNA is TGTGCCAGCTCACCACGCAAGCGGGAGGTCACCGGGGAGCTGTTTTTT. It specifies CASSPRKREVTGELFF.

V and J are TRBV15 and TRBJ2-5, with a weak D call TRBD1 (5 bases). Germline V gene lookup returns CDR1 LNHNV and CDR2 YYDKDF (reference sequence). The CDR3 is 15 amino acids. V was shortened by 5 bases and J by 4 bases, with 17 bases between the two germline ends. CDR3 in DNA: TGTGCCACCAGCCCTTCGAGCAAGGGGTTAGAGACCCAGTACTTC. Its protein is CATSPSSKGLETQYF. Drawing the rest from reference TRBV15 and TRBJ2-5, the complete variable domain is DAMVIQNPRYQVTQFGKPVTLSCSQTLNHNVMYWYQQKSSQAPKLLFHYYDKDFNNEADTPDNFQSRRPNTSFCFLDIRSPGLGDTAMYLCATSPSSKGLETQYFGPGTRLLVL.

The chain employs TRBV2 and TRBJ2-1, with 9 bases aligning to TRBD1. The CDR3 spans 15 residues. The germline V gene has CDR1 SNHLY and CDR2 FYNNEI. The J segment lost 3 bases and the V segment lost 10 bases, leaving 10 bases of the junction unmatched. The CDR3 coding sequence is TGTGCCACCACCCCGGGACAGGGAGGCTACAATGAGCAGTTCTTC. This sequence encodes CATTPGQGGYNEQFF.

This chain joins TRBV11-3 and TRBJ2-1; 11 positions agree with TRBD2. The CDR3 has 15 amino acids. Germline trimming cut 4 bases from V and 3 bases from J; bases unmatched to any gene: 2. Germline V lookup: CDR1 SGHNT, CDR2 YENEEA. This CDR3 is CASSSSGGFYNEQFF. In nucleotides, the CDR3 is TGTGCCAGCAGCTCTAGCGGGGGGTTCTACAATGAGCAGTTCTTC.

The CDR3: CASSLRGTVYSNQPQHF. The CDR3, as DNA: TGTGCCAGCAGTTTAAGGGGGACAGTGTATAGCAATCAGCCCCAGCATTTT. The rearrangement joins TRBV27 to TRBJ1-5, with 7 bases matching TRBD1. The length of the CDR3 is 17 residues. With 2 bases clipped from V and 0 bases from J, the junction kept 7 bases outside the gene matches. Germline V gives CDR1 MNHEY, CDR2 SMNVEV (reference sequence).

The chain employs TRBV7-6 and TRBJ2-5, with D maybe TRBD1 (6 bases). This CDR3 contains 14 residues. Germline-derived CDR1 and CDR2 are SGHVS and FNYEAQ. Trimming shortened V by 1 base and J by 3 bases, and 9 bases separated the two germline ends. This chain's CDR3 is CASSLDSGEETQYF. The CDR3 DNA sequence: TGTGCCAGCAGCTTAGACTCAGGGGAAGAGACCCAGTACTTC.

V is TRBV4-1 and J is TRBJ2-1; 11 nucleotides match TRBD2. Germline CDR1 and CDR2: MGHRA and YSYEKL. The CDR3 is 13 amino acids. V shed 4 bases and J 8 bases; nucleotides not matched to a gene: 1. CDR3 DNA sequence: TGCGCCAGCAGCCTACTAGCGGGAGATGAGCAGTTCTTC. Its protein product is CASSLLAGDEQFF.

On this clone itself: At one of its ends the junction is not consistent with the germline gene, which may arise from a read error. Here the CDR3 DNA reads TGTGCCCGGAGGGATCCCGGGACTAGCGTCGCCCCCTATGAGCAGTTCTTC. It yields the protein CARRDPGTSVAPYEQFF. This chain uses TRBV30 with TRBJ2-1, with 10 bases aligning to TRBD2. This CDR3 is built from 17 residues. In germline, CDR1 is GTSNPN, CDR2 SVGIG (reference sequence).

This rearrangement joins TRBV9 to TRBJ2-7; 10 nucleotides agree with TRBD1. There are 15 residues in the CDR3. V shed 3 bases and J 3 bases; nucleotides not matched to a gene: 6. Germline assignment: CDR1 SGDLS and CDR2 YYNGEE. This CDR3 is CASSEGQGSGYEQYF. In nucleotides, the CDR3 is TGTGCCAGCAGCGAGGGACAGGGGTCAGGCTACGAGCAGTACTTC. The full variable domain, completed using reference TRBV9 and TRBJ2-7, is DSGVTQTPKHLITATGQRVTLRCSPRSGDLSVYWYQQSLDQGLQFLIQYYNGEERAKGNILERFSAQQFPDLHSELNLSSLELGDSALYFCASSEGQGSGYEQYFGPGTRLTVT.

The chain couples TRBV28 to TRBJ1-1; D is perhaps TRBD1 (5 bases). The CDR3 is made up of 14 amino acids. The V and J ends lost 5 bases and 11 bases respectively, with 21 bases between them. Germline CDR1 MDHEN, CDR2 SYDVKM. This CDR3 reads CASSTGTESPWAFF. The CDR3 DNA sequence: TGTGCCAGCAGTACTGGGACGGAATCCCCTTGGGCTTTCTTT. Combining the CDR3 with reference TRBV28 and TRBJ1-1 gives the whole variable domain DVKVTQSSRYLVKRTGEKVFLECVQDMDHENMFWYRQDPGLGLRLIYFSYDVKMKEKGDIPEGYSVSREKKERFSLILESASTNQTSMYLCASSTGTESPWAFFGQGTRLTVV.

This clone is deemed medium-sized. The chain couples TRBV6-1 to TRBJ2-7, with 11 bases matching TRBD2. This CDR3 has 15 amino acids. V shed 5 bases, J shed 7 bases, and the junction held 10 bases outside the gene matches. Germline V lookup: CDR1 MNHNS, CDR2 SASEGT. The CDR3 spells CASSRVAGGPEEQYF. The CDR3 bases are TGTGCCAGCAGTAGAGTAGCGGGAGGGCCGGAAGAGCAGTACTTC.

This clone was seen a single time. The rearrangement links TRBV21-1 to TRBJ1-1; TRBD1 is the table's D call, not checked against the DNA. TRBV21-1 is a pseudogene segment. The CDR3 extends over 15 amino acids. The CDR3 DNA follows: TGTGCCAGCAGCAGACGGACAGGGCCGGCAGTTGAAGCTTTCTTT. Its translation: CASSRRTGPAVEAFF.

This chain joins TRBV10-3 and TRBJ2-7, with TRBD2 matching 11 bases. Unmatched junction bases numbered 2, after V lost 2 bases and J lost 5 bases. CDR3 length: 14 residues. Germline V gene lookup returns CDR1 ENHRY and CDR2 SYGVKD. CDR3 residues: CAISETSGRNEQYF. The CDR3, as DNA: TGTGCCATCAGTGAGACTAGCGGGAGAAACGAGCAGTACTTC.

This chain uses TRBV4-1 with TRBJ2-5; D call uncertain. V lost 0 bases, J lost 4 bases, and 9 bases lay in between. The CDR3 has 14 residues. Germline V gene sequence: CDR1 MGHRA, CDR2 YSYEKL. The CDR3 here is CASSQDPTGETQYF. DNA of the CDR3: TGCGCCAGCAGCCAAGATCCTACTGGAGAGACCCAGTACTTC.

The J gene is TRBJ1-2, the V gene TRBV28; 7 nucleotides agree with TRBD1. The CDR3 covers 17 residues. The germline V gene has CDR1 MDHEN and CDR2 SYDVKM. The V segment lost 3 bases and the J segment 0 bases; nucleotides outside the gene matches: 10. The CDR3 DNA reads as TGTGCCAGCAGTTTCTCCGGGACAGACCCATCTAACTATGGCTACACCTTC. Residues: CASSFSGTDPSNYGYTF.

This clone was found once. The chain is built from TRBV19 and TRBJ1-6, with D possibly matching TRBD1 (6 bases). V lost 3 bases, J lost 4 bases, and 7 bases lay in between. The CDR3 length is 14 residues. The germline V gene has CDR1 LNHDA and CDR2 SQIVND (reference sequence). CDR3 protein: CASSMGQYNSPLHF. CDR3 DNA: TGTGCCAGTAGTATGGGACAATATAATTCACCCCTCCACTTT. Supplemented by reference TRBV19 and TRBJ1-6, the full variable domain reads DGGITQSPKYLFRKEGQNVTLSCEQNLNHDAMYWYRQDPGQGLRLIYYSQIVNDFQKGDIAEGYSVSREKKESFPLTVTSAQKNPTAFYLCASSMGQYNSPLHFGNGTRLTVT.